The 12 T cell receptor beta chains reported below all come from one sample, sequenced in a study of T-cell reconstitution after alpha-beta-depleted transplantation in children. Using unique molecular identifiers, the investigators prepared the TCRbeta library. One entry per CDR3 protein, called by TCRdb with MiXCR from the PCR reads. Found here are a few hundred thousand distinct CDR3 sequences, more than 20% of them singletons; the top ten hold 4% to 5.5%. The material sequenced was PBMCs, mostly from graft donor cells, taken 360 days after TCRalphabeta/CD19-depleted stem cell transplant. The source is a female patient younger than 10 who had a stem cell transplant for congenital amegakaryocytic thrombocytopenia, so the T cells may come from the graft donor.

The chain carries TRBV5-1 and TRBJ2-3; 9 bases line up with TRBD1. Germline trimming cut 4 bases from V and 1 base from J; bases unmatched to any gene: 7. Germline values: CDR1 SGHRS, CDR2 YFSETQ. The CDR3 runs 16 residues. CDR3 region: CASSPGQGRGTDTQYF. As DNA, the CDR3 is TGCGCCAGCAGCCCGGGACAGGGTCGTGGCACAGATACGCAGTATTTT.

This chain connects TRBV12-3 or TRBV12-4 to TRBJ2-6; D may be TRBD2 (6 bases). Trimming removed 7 bases at V and 1 base at J, with 11 bases between. The CDR3 is made up of 15 amino acids. The chain's CDR3 is CASNSRGSGANVLTF. DNA of the CDR3: TGTGCCAGCAATTCTCGGGGGTCTGGGGCCAACGTCCTGACTTTC.

At least ten counts were recorded for this clonotype. The V and J genes are TRBV29-1 and TRBJ2-2; unclear D gene. The germline V and J ends were trimmed by 6 bases and 5 bases, with 13 bases remaining between them. Germline V gene data show CDR1 as SQVTM and CDR2 as ANQGSEA. The CDR3 is 13 residues long. The CDR3 nucleotides are TGCAGCGTCAACCGCGCTCGAACCGGGGAGCTGTTTTTT. Its translation is CSVNRARTGELFF.

In this sample, this clonotype turned up a few times. The chain combines TRBV4-1 with TRBJ2-1; 10 bases fit TRBD1. Trimming took 3 bases from V and 7 from J; bases not matched to a gene: 6. Germline CDR1 and CDR2: MGHRA and YSYEKL. The CDR3 has 15 residues. CDR3 in DNA: TGCGCCAGCAGCCACGCCGGGACAGGGGAGAATGAGCAGTTCTTC. This translates into CASSHAGTGENEQFF.

This clonotype was detected only once. This chain links TRBV7-3 with TRBJ2-3; 10 bases fit TRBD2. The CDR3 is made up of 15 amino acids. With 5 bases clipped from V and 4 bases from J, the junction kept 6 bases outside the gene matches. Germline loops: CDR1 SGHTA, CDR2 FQGTGA. As DNA, the CDR3 is TGTGCCAGCAGCCCGGGACTAGCGTTGGCAGATACGCAGTATTTT. Translation gives CASSPGLALADTQYF.

J is TRBJ2-3 and V is TRBV12-3 or TRBV12-4; a weak D match, TRBD2 (5 bases). Trimming took 3 bases from V and 4 from J, leaving 14 bases between them. The CDR3 is made up of 15 amino acids. CDR3 sequence reads: CASSLVGERADTQYF. The CDR3 DNA reads TGTGCCAGCAGTTTGGTGGGAGAGAGGGCAGATACGCAGTATTTT.

Only a few counts were recorded for this clonotype. This chain links TRBV30 with TRBJ2-4; D remains ambiguous. Germline CDR1 is GTSNPN and CDR2 is SVGIG (reference sequence). V was pared by 4 bases and J by 0 bases, with 16 bases between. This CDR3 is 16 amino acids long. CDR3 in amino acids: CAWTPWDTLAKNIQYF. The CDR3 DNA sequence: TGTGCCTGGACCCCGTGGGATACCCTAGCCAAAAACATTCAGTACTTC.

Points on this clonotype: The CDR3 does not end in the conserved phenylalanine or tryptophan, so this is likely a read error. The CDR3 coding sequence is TGCAGTGCTAGAGATCCCCGATTAAATAGCGGGGCATACAATGAGCAGTTCTTA. It encodes CSARDPRLNSGAYNEQFL. This chain connects TRBV20-1 to TRBJ2-1, with TRBD2 matching 8 bases. The CDR3 contains 18 residues. Germline trimming cut 0 bases from V and 4 bases from J; bases unmatched to any gene: 14. Looked up from germline, CDR1 is DFQATT and CDR2 is SNEGSKA (reference sequence).

V gene TRBV27 combines with J gene TRBJ2-1; D ambiguous. CDR1 is MNHEY, CDR2 SMNVEV, per germline (reference sequence). V lost 2 bases to trimming and J lost 9 bases, with 14 bases between them. The length of the CDR3 is 14 residues. The chain's CDR3 is CASSLLLPVGEQFF. Written as DNA, the CDR3 is TGTGCCAGCAGTTTACTACTACCAGTGGGTGAGCAGTTCTTC.

The V and J genes are TRBV6-5 and TRBJ2-7; D is possibly TRBD1 (6 bases). This CDR3 is built from 15 residues. Trimming removed 0 bases at V and 2 bases at J, with 11 bases between. Germline lookup yields CDR1 MNHEY and CDR2 SVGAGI. The CDR3 sequence is CASSYSWDTAYEQYF. CDR3 bases: TGTGCCAGCAGTTACTCGTGGGACACAGCCTACGAGCAGTACTTC.

A few counts support this clonotype. The chain carries TRBV12-3 or TRBV12-4 and TRBJ1-2; 7 nucleotides agree with TRBD1. The ends lost 6 bases at V and 2 bases at J; junction bases unmatched: 3. The CDR3 extends over 13 amino acids. This chain's CDR3 is CASRGTANYGYTF. DNA for the CDR3: TGTGCCAGCAGAGGGACAGCAAACTATGGCTACACCTTC.

In this sample, this clonotype turned up a few times. The rearrangement joins TRBV27 to TRBJ2-1; 9 positions match TRBD2. There are 15 residues in the CDR3. CDR1 MNHEY and CDR2 SMNVEV come from the germline V gene (reference sequence). V gave up 3 bases and J gave up 6 bases; unmatched junction bases: 6. For the CDR3, the DNA is TGTGCCAGCAGTTTTTATAGCGGGAGAGGCAATGAGCAGTTCTTC. Translating gives CASSFYSGRGNEQFF.